The clone carrying this T cell receptor beta chain was seen at least ten times. Antigen unknown. These data are taken from a study of naive and memory T cell subsets. Broader study findings: The RNA method is potentially sensitive to activation and differentiation changes.

The SP2 primer and nested alpha and beta constant region primers amplified ligated cDNA in four rounds. For blood and skin samples, reverse transcription used TCR alpha and beta constant primers. A single record per CDR3 protein comes from TCRdb applying MiXCR to the 5' RACE reads. Here the sample spans more than 50,000 distinct CDR3 sequences, about 7.2% being singletons. TCR cDNA received a 3' ligated oligonucleotide that carried a UMI. RNA was extracted from approximately 2.4 ml of whole blood of healthy adults. Unsorted total RNA, 1 to 1000 ng, was DNase treated before reverse transcription. This TCR was sampled from a male donor in good health.

For the CDR3, the DNA is TGCGCCAGCAGCAAGATGGAGGGCCTGCAGACCGGGGAGCTGTTTTTT. It translates to CASSKMEGLQTGELFF. The gene calls are TRBV5-1 and TRBJ2-2, with D possibly TRBD2 on 6 matching bases. V gave up 4 bases and J gave up 5 bases, with 18 bases separating them. The CDR3 spans 16 residues. Germline loops: CDR1 SGHRS, CDR2 YFSETQ.